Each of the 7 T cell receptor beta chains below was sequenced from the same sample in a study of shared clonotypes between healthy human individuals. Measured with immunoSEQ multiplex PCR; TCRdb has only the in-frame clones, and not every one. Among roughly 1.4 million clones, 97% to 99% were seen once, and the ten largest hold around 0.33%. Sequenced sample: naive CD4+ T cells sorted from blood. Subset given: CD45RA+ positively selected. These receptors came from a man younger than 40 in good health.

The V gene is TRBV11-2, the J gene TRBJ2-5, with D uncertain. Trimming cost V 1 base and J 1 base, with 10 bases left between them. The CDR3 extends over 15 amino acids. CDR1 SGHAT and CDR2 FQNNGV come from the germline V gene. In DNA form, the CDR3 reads TGTGCCAGCAGCTTAGCTATCCCGAGCCAAGAGACCCAGTACTTC. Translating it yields CASSLAIPSQETQYF.

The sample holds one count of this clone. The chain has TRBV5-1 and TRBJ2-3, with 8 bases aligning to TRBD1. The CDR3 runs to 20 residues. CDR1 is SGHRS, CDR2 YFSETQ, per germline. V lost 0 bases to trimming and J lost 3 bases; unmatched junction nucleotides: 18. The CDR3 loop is CASSLAPYFAGGSKTDTQYF. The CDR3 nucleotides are TGCGCCAGCAGCTTGGCCCCCTACTTTGCAGGGGGCAGTAAGACAGATACGCAGTATTTT.

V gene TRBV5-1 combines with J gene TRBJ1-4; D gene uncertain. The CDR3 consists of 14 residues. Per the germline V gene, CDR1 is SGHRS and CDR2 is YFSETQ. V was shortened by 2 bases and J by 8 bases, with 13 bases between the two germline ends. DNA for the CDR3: TGCGCCAGCAGCTTCTTGGGCCGAGGGGAAAAACTGTTTTTT. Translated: CASSFLGRGEKLFF.

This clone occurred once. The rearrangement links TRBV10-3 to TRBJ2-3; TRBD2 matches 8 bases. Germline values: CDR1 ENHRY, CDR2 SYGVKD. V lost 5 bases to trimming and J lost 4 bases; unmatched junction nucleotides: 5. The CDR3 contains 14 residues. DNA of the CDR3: TGTGCCATCAGTACGGGAGGGCCTGCAGATACGCAGTATTTT. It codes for CAISTGGPADTQYF.

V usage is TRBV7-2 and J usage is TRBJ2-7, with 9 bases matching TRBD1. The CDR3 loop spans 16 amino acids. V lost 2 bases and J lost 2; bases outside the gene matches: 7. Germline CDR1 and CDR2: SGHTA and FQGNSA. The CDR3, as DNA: TGTGCCAGCAGCTTAACCCCGGACAGGGGAACCTACGAGCAGTACTTC. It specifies CASSLTPDRGTYEQYF.

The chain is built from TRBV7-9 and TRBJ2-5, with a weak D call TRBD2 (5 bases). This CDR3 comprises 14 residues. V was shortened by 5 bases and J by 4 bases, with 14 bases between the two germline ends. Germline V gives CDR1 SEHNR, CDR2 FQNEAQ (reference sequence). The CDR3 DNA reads TGTGCCAGCAGCGCAACCTTTGGAGGAGAGACCCAGTACTTC. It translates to CASSATFGGETQYF. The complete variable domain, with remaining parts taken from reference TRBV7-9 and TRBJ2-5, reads DTGVSQNPRHKITKRGQNVTFRCDPISEHNRLYWYRQTLGQGPEFLTYFQNEAQLEKSRLLSDRFSAERPKGSFSTLEIQRTEQGDSAMYLCASSATFGGETQYFGPGTRLLVL.

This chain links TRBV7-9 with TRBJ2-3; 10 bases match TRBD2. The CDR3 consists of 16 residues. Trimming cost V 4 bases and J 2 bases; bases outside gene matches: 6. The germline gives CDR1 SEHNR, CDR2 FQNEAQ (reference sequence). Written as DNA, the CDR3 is TGTGCCAGCAGCTCCGGGACTAGCGAGCCCACAGATACGCAGTATTTT. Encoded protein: CASSSGTSEPTDTQYF.